The rows below give T cell receptor beta chains drawn from one sample of a study of beta chain features in type 1 diabetes. Sequencing was performed with immunoSEQ multiplex PCR; in TCRdb, only in-frame clones are kept and a portion is missing. The data contain just over 450,000 clones, around 30% of them singletons. The sequenced sample consisted of naive CD4+ T cells from blood. Source of these receptors: a man younger than 35 in good health. CDR3s leave out the opening cysteine and the closing phenylalanine or tryptophan. Clone size is given for some rows only: seen once, a few or many times, or a class if the clone is expanded.

j_call clone_size v_call cdr3_aa
TRBJ1-2 . TRBV18 ASSRNYGYT
TRBJ2-2 . TRBV7-3 ASSLTSGTNGELF
TRBJ1-2 . TRBV19 ASSSTGDYGYT
TRBJ2-1 . TRBV29-1 SVGQGDEQF
TRBJ2-7 few TRBV25-1 ASSEVQGGGSEQY
TRBJ2-1 few TRBV10-3 AISAREYNEQF
TRBJ1-2 . TRBV5-6 ASTLGIMGDYGYT
TRBJ1-2 . TRBV7-2 ASSLGWGPNYGYT
TRBJ2-7 . TRBV7-2 ASSRGVTQAYEQY
TRBJ2-1 . TRBV9 ASSKTSGSSYNEQF
TRBJ2-7 . TRBV4-1 ASSHPGGASYEQY
TRBJ2-7 few TRBV15 ATSREKGGSYEQY
TRBJ2-7 few TRBV7-9 ASSFVGFGEQY
TRBJ2-1 few TRBV5-6 ASSLVLAGGPNEQF
TRBJ1-5 few TRBV30 AWSVQNNQPQH
TRBJ2-3 few TRBV25-1 ASSPGVRFTDTQY
TRBJ2-1 few TRBV30 AWSAGGAKGF
TRBJ1-1 . TRBV29-1 SVAGQINTEAF
TRBJ1-4 . TRBV7-9 ASSPRGLGNEKLF
TRBJ2-5 . TRBV6-5 ASSYSPDSAGGAQY
TRBJ2-1 few TRBV21-1 ASSKTQSSGKYNEQF
TRBJ1-2 . TRBV5-4 ASSPQGAANYGYT
TRBJ2-3 . TRBV27 ASSLSTVSYTQY
TRBJ2-7 . TRBV13 ASSLGDRDIYEQY
TRBJ2-1 few TRBV7-9 ASSLTNGQF
TRBJ1-1 many TRBV29-1 SVVQGETEAF
TRBJ1-1 . TRBV30 AWSGETDLSAF
TRBJ2-4 . TRBV18 ASSPTPGLLAKNIQY
TRBJ1-1 . TRBV10-3 AISERGNTEAF
TRBJ2-1 . TRBV2 AIAGAGGTGNEQF
TRBJ2-7 . TRBV6-5 ASRTRTSGSYEQY
TRBJ2-1 . TRBV28 ASRPGLAGREQF
TRBJ2-5 . TRBV25-1 ASSDMDGQETQY
TRBJ1-3 . TRBV30 ACRAPGENTIY
TRBJ1-2 . TRBV20-1 SAPGGYGYT
TRBJ1-2 . TRBV4-1 ASSLDSGGAYGYT
TRBJ2-5 . TRBV7-3 ASRSSGSIWETQY
TRBJ2-7 few TRBV30 AWSAGLGYEQY
TRBJ2-1 . TRBV30 AWSLIRGMASGRPHEQF
TRBJ2-5 . TRBV5-1 ASSWDRGQETQY
TRBJ1-3 . TRBV30 AWGSSGNTIY